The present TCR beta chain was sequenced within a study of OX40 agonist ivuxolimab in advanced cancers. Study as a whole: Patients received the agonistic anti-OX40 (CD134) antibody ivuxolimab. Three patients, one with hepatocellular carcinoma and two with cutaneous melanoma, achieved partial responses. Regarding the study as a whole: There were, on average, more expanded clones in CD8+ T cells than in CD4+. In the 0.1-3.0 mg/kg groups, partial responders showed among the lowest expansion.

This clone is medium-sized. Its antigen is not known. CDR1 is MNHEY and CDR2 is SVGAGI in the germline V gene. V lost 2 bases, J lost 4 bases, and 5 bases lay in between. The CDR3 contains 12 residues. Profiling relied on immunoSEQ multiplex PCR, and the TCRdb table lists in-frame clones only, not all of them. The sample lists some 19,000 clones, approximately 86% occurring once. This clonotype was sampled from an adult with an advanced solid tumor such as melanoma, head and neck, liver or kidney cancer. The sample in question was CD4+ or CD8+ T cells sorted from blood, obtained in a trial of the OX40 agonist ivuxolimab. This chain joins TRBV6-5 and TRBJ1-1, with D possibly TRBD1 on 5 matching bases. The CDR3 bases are TGTGCCAGCAGTTACGGGGGCACTGAAGCTTTCTTT. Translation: CASSYGGTEAFF.